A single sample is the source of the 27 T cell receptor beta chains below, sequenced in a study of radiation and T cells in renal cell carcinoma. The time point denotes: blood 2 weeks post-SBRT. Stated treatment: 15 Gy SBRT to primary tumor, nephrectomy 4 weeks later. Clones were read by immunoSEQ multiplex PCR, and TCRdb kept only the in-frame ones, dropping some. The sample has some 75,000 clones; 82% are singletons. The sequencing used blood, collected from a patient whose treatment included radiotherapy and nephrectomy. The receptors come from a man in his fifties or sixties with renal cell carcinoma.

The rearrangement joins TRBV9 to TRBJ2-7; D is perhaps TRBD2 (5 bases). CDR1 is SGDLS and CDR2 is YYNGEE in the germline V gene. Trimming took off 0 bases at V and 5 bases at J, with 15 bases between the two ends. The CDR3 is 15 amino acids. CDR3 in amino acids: CASSVDEGEVNEQYF. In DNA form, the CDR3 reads TGTGCCAGCAGCGTAGATGAGGGAGAAGTCAACGAGCAGTACTTC.

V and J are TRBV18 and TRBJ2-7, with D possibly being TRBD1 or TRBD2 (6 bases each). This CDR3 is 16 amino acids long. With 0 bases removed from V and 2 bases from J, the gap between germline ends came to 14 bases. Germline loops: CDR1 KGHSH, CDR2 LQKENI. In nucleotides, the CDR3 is TGTGCCAGCTCACCACCGAATGGAGGGGGTGCCTACGAGCAGTACTTC. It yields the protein CASSPPNGGGAYEQYF.

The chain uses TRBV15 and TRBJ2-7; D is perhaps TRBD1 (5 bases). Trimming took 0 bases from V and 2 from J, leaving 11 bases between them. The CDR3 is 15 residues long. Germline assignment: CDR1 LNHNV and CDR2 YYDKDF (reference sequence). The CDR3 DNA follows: TGTGCCACCAGCAGAGACAGGGTGGATACCTACGAGCAGTACTTC. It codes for CATSRDRVDTYEQYF. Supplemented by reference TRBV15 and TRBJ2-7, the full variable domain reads DAMVIQNPRYQVTQFGKPVTLSCSQTLNHNVMYWYQQKSSQAPKLLFHYYDKDFNNEADTPDNFQSRRPNTSFCFLDIRSPGLGDTAMYLCATSRDRVDTYEQYFGPGTRLTVT.

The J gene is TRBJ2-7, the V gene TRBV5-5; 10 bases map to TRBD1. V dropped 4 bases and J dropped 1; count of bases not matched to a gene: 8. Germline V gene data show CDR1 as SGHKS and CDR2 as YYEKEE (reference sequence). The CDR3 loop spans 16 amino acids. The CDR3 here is CASSPRQGARSYEQYF. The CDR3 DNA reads TGTGCCAGCAGCCCAAGACAGGGGGCCAGGTCCTACGAGCAGTACTTC. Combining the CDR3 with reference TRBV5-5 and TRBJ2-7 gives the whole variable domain DAGVTQSPTHLIKTRGQQVTLRCSPISGHKSVSWYQQVLGQGPQFIFQYYEKEERGRGNFPDRFSARQFPNYSSELNVNALLLGDSALYLCASSPRQGARSYEQYFGPGTRLTVT.

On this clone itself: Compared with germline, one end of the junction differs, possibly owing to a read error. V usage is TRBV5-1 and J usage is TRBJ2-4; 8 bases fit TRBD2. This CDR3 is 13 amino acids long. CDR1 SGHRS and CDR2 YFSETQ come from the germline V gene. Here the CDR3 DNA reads TGCGCCAGCAGCTTAGATCCGCCTAGCGGGTCTACCTTC. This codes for CASSLDPPSGSTF.

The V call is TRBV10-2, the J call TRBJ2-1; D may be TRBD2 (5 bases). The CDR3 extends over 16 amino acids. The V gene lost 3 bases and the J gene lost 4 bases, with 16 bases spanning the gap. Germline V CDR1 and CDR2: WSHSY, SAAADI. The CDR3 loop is CASSEAVSNKYNEQFF. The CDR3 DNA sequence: TGCGCCAGCAGTGAAGCGGTATCGAATAAATACAATGAGCAGTTCTTC.

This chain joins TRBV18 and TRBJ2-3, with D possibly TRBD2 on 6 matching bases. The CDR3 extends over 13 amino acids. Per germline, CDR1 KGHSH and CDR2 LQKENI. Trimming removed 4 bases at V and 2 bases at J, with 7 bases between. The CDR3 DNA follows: TGTGCCAGCTCACGGGAGGACACAGATACGCAGTATTTT. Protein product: CASSREDTDTQYF.

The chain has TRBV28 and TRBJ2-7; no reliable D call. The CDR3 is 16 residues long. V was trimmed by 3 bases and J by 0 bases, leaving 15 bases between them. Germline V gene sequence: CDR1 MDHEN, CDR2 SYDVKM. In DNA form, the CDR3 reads TGTGCCAGCAGTTTCCCTAGGGTTTCACCCTCCTACGAGCAGTACTTC. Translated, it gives CASSFPRVSPSYEQYF.

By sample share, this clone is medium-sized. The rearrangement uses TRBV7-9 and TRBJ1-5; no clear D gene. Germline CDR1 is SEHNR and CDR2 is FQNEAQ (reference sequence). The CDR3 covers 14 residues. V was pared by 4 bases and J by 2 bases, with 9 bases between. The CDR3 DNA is TGTGCCAGCAGCTCCCGAGCAGGCAATCAGCCCCAGCATTTT. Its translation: CASSSRAGNQPQHF.

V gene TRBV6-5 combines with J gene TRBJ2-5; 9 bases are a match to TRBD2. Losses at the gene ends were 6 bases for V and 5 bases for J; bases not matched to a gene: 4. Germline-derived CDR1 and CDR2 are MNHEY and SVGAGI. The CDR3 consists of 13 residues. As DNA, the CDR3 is TGTGCCAGCAGACCCGGGACTAGCGAGACCCAGTACTTC. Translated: CASRPGTSETQYF.

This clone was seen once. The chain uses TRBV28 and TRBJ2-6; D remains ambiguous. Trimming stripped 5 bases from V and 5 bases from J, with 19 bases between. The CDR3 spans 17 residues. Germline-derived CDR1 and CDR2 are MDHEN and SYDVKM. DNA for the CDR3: TGTGCCAGCAGTCATTACGTGACACAAAGTCGGGCCAACGTCCTGACTTTC. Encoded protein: CASSHYVTQSRANVLTF.

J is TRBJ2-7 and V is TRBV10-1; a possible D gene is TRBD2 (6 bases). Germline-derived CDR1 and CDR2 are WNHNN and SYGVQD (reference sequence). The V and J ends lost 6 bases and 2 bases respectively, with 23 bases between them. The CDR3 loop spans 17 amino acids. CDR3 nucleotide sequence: TGCGCCAGCAGCTCCCGGGGGACTGGGAGTGAGACCTACGAGCAGTACTTC. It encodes CASSSRGTGSETYEQYF.

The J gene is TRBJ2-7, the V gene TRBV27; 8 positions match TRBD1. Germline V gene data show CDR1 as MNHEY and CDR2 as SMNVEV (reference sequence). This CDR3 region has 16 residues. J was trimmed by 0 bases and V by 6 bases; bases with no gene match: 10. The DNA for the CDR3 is TGTGCCAGCAGAAAGATAATAGACAGGGGCTCCTACGAGCAGTACTTC. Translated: CASRKIIDRGSYEQYF.

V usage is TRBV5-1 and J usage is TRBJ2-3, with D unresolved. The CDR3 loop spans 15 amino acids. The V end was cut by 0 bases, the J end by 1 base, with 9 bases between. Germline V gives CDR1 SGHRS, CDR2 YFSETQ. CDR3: CASSLVADRTDTQYF. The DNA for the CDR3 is TGCGCCAGCAGCTTGGTCGCGGACCGCACAGATACGCAGTATTTT.

CDR3 region: CASSLKSSVGTEQFF. The CDR3 nucleotides read TGCGCCAGCAGCCTCAAGTCATCCGTCGGGACAGAGCAGTTCTTC. This chain links TRBV4-3 with TRBJ2-1; D is perhaps TRBD1 (6 bases). The V end was cut by 4 bases, the J end by 10 bases, with 20 bases between. Germline assignment: CDR1 LGHNA and CDR2 YSLEER. This CDR3 is built from 15 residues.

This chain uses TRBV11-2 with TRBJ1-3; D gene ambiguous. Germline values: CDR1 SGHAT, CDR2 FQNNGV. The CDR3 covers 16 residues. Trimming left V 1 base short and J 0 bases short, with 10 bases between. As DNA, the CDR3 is TGTGCCAGCAGCTTAGCGCGGACTGCCTCTGGAAACACCATATATTTT. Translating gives CASSLARTASGNTIYF.

As DNA, the CDR3 is TGCAGTGCGAAGGGACCGAGCGAGCAGTACTTC. Translating it yields CSAKGPSEQYF. The chain has TRBV20-1 and TRBJ2-7; D possibly matches TRBD1 or TRBD2 (5 bases each). The V end lost 6 bases, the J end lost 6 bases, and 12 bases lay between the germline ends. The CDR3 totals 11 residues. Germline lookup yields CDR1 DFQATT and CDR2 SNEGSKA (reference sequence).

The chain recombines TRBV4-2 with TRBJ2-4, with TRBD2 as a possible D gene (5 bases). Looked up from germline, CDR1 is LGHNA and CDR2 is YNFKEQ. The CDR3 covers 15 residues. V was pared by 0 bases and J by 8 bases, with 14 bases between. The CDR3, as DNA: TGTGCCAGCAGCCAAGATCAGGCCGCCGGGGACATTCAGTACTTC. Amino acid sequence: CASSQDQAAGDIQYF.

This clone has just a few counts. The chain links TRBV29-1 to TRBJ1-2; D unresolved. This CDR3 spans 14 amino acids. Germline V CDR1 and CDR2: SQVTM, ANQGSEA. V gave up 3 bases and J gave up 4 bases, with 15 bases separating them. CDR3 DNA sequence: TGCAGCGTTGAGCTGGGTCAAGATGGCTATGGCTACACCTTC. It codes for CSVELGQDGYGYTF.

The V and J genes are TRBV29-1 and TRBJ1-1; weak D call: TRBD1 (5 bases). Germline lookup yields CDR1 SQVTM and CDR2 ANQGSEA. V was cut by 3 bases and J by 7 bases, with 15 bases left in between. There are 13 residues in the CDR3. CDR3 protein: CSVDKGSGNEAFF. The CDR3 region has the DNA TGCAGCGTTGATAAGGGGTCGGGGAATGAAGCTTTCTTT.

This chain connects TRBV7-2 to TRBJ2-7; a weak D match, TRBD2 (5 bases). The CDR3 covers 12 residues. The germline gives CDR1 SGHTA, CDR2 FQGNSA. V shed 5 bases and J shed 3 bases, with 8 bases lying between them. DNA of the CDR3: TGTGCCAGCAGCCCAGACTACTACGAGCAGTACTTC. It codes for CASSPDYYEQYF.

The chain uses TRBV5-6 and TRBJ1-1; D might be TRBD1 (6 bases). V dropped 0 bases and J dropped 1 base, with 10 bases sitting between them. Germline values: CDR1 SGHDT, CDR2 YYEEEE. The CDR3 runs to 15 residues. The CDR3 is CASSLVPTGNTEAFF. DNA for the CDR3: TGTGCCAGCAGCTTGGTACCGACAGGGAACACTGAAGCTTTCTTT.

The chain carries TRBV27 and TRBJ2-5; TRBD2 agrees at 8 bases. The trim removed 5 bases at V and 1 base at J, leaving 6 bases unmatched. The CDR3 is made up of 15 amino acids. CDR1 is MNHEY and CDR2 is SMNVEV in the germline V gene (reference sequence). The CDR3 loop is CASSPLAGSQETQYF. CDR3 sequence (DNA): TGTGCCAGCAGTCCATTAGCGGGAAGCCAAGAGACCCAGTACTTC.

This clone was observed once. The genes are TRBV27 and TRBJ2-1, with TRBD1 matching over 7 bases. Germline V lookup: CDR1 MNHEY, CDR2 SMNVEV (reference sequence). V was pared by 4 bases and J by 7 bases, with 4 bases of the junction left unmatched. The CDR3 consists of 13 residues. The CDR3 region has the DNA TGTGCCAGCAGTTCGGACAGGAGGAATGAGCAGTTCTTC. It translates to CASSSDRRNEQFF.

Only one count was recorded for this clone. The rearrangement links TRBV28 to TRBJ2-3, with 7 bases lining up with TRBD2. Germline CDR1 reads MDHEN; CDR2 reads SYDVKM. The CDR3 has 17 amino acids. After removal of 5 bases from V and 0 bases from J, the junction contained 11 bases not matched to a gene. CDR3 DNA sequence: TGTGCCAGCAGTCCAACTTCGTTTAGCGGGAGCACAGATACGCAGTATTTT. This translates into CASSPTSFSGSTDTQYF.

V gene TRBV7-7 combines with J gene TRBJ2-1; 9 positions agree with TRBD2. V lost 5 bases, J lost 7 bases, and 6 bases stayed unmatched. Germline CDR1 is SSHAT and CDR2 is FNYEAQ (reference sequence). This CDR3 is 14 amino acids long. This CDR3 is CASSNSGGGNEQFF. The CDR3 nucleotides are TGTGCCAGCAGCAATAGCGGGGGAGGGAATGAGCAGTTCTTC.

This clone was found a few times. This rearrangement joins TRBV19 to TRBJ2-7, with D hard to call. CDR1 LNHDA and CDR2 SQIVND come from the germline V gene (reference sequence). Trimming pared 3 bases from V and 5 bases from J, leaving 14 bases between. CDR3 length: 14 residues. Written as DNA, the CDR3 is TGTGCCAGTAGTATCGGGCCTCCGAGGAACGAGCAGTACTTC. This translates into CASSIGPPRNEQYF.